The present T cell receptor (beta chain) was sequenced within a study of T cell responses to AZD1222 COVID-19 vaccine. The CDR3 covers 11 residues. Trimming removed 4 bases at V and 16 bases at J, with 14 bases between. Germline V lookup: CDR1 MNHNY, CDR2 SVGAGI (reference sequence). The method was immunoSEQ multiplex PCR; TCRdb's version includes in-frame clones alone and lacks a portion of them. The profile shows 70,000 or so clones, about 80% of them singletons. The rearrangement joins TRBV6-6 to TRBJ1-5; D remains ambiguous. This TCR was sampled from an adult in good health. Material: peripheral blood, obtained on day 0 of AZD1222 vaccination. The CDR3 coding sequence is TGTGCCAGCAGTTCAGACGGTGTGTATCATTTT. Amino acid sequence: CASSSDGVYHF.